One and the same sample provided the 18 T cell receptor beta chains below, sequenced in a study of CD8 T cells in Susac syndrome. Random-hexamer reverse transcription was applied to roughly 0.45 to 1 ug RNA. TCRdb re-called the immunoSEQ multiplex PCR reads with MiXCR, one entry per CDR3 protein. This repertoire shows under 95,000 distinct CDR3 sequences, around 95% found once; its top ten account for about 0.45%. Sample: CD8+ T cells from PBMCs. These TCRs come from a human donor with Susac syndrome.

The J gene is TRBJ1-5, the V gene TRBV7-8, with D possibly being TRBD1 (6 bases). Germline CDR1 reads SGHVS; CDR2 reads FQNEAQ. This CDR3 comprises 13 residues. V lost 5 bases, J lost 6 bases, and 11 bases lay in between. CDR3 amino acids: CASSTGSLQPQHF. CDR3 DNA sequence: TGTGCCAGCAGCACAGGGAGTCTTCAGCCCCAGCATTTT.

V gene TRBV29-1 combines with J gene TRBJ1-1, with a tentative D call TRBD1 (6 bases). Per germline, CDR1 SQVTM and CDR2 ANQGSEA. The V end was cut by 8 bases, the J end by 1 base, with 14 bases between. The CDR3 length is 13 residues. CDR3 residues: CSTRGGANTEAFF. CDR3 DNA: TGCAGCACGAGGGGGGGGGCGAACACTGAAGCTTTCTTT.

The rearrangement joins TRBV24-1 to TRBJ2-1; tentatively, D is TRBD1 (6 bases). Germline V CDR1 and CDR2: KGHDR, SFDVKD. The CDR3 contains 12 residues. The V gene lost 11 bases and the J gene lost 6 bases, with 13 bases spanning the gap. The DNA for the CDR3 is TGTGCCATCTCTCCGGACAGCAATGAGCAGTTCTTC. Its translation: CAISPDSNEQFF.

The chain joins TRBV5-4 to TRBJ2-1; TRBD2 is a possible D gene (6 bases). The CDR3 loop spans 18 amino acids. V was clipped by 0 bases and J by 0 bases, with 16 bases between them. Germline lookup yields CDR1 SGHNT and CDR2 YYREEE (reference sequence). The CDR3 nucleotides read TGTGCCAGCAGCTTGGCGGGGCTAGCGTCTGCCTCCTACAATGAGCAGTTCTTC. Translating it yields CASSLAGLASASYNEQFF.

This chain uses TRBV6-2 or TRBV6-3 with TRBJ1-1, with unresolved D. The CDR3 totals 13 residues. CDR1 is MNHEY and CDR2 is SVGEGT in the germline V gene. V was shortened by 7 bases and J by 6 bases, with 15 bases between the two germline ends. CDR3 loop: CASTLPGNPEAFF. The CDR3 region has the DNA TGTGCCAGCACCCTCCCGGGAAACCCTGAAGCTTTCTTT.

The chain carries TRBV20-1 and TRBJ2-1, with D unclear. This CDR3 spans 13 amino acids. Germline V gene sequence: CDR1 DFQATT, CDR2 SNEGSKA (reference sequence). Trimming removed 1 base from V and 7 bases from J, with 11 bases in between. Here the CDR3 DNA reads TGCAGTGCTAGAGCCCTAGGCGGTAATGAGCAGTTCTTC. Protein product: CSARALGGNEQFF.

The CDR3 loop reads CASSLEGGKPQHF. DNA of the CDR3: TGTGCCAGCAGTTTAGAGGGAGGGAAGCCCCAGCATTTT. The chain joins TRBV28 to TRBJ1-5; D is uncertain. The CDR3 loop spans 13 amino acids. Germline CDR1 and CDR2: MDHEN and SYDVKM. Trimming took off 2 bases at V and 8 bases at J, with 10 bases between the two ends.

This chain uses TRBV12-3 or TRBV12-4 with TRBJ1-1; the D gene is possibly TRBD1 (6 bases). This CDR3 contains 13 residues. V shed 3 bases and J shed 1 base, with 6 bases lying between them. This CDR3 is CASSLTGNTEAFF. The CDR3 nucleotides are TGTGCCAGCAGTTTGACAGGGAACACTGAAGCTTTCTTT.

V and J are TRBV29-1 and TRBJ1-4; 7 bases agree with TRBD1. The junction had 4 bases not matched to a gene; V was cut back by 4 bases and J by 8 bases. The CDR3 has 12 amino acids. Germline V gene sequence: CDR1 SQVTM, CDR2 ANQGSEA. The CDR3 coding sequence is TGCAGCGTTGCGCAGGGGGGGGAAAAACTGTTTTTT. It is translated as CSVAQGGEKLFF.

The rearrangement uses TRBV5-1 and TRBJ2-7; 8 positions match TRBD2. This CDR3 is built from 13 residues. The J segment lost 7 bases and the V segment lost 0 bases, leaving 3 bases of the junction unmatched. Germline CDR1 reads SGHRS; CDR2 reads YFSETQ. The CDR3 protein is CASSLGLAWEQYF. In DNA form, the CDR3 reads TGCGCCAGCAGCTTGGGACTAGCGTGGGAGCAGTACTTC.

The chain carries TRBV2 and TRBJ1-2; no clear D gene. CDR1 is SNHLY and CDR2 is FYNNEI in the germline V gene. Trimming removed 7 bases from V and 7 bases from J, with 19 bases in between. The length of the CDR3 is 14 residues. The CDR3 reads CASTPGGLISGYTF. CDR3 in DNA: TGTGCCAGCACTCCGGGAGGGTTGATCAGTGGCTACACCTTC.

The chain uses TRBV20-1 and TRBJ2-3; D may be TRBD2 (5 bases). The germline V gene has CDR1 DFQATT and CDR2 SNEGSKA (reference sequence). The CDR3 totals 14 residues. Trimming left V 3 bases short and J 5 bases short, with 15 bases between. CDR3 amino acids: CSARFALGEDTQYF. CDR3 DNA sequence: TGCAGTGCTAGGTTTGCTCTCGGGGAAGATACGCAGTATTTT.

The CDR3 loop reads CATSVGGTRAVNEQFF. For the CDR3, the DNA is TGTGCCACCAGTGTGGGGGGAACTAGAGCGGTCAATGAGCAGTTCTTC. The V and J genes are TRBV24-1 and TRBJ2-1, with TRBD2 as a possible D gene (6 bases). Trimming stripped 5 bases from V and 6 bases from J, with 19 bases between. Germline-derived CDR1 and CDR2 are KGHDR and SFDVKD. The CDR3 runs 16 residues.

This chain connects TRBV6-4 to TRBJ2-2; weak D call: TRBD1 (6 bases). The CDR3 is made up of 13 amino acids. V shed 5 bases and J shed 7 bases, with 11 bases lying between them. The germline gives CDR1 MRHNA, CDR2 SNTAGT. CDR3: CASSPQGNGELFF. Here the CDR3 DNA reads TGTGCCAGCAGTCCTCAGGGGAACGGGGAGCTGTTTTTT.

V gene TRBV29-1 combines with J gene TRBJ2-7; TRBD2 agrees at 7 bases. V shed 5 bases, J shed 3 bases, and the junction held 7 bases outside the gene matches. This CDR3 has 13 residues. Germline-derived CDR1 and CDR2 are SQVTM and ANQGSEA. CDR3 in amino acids: CSVFPSGSYEQYF. The CDR3 nucleotides are TGCAGCGTTTTCCCTAGCGGTAGCTACGAGCAGTACTTC.

The chain is built from TRBV5-1 and TRBJ2-1; TRBD1 matches at 9 bases. The V gene end was trimmed by 4 bases and the J gene end by 8 bases; junction bases not matched to a gene: 7. CDR1 is SGHRS, CDR2 YFSETQ, per germline. This CDR3 is built from 14 residues. CDR3 DNA: TGCGCCAGCAGCCCGGGACAGGGTGTCGATGAGCAGTTCTTC. This codes for CASSPGQGVDEQFF. The full variable domain, with the rest looked up from reference TRBV5-1 and TRBJ2-1, is KAGVTQTPRYLIKTRGQQVTLSCSPISGHRSVSWYQQTPGQGLQFLFEYFSETQRNKGNFPGRFSGRQFSNSRSEMNVSTLELGDSALYLCASSPGQGVDEQFFGPGTRLTVL.

The rearrangement uses TRBV7-9 and TRBJ2-3; TRBD1 matches at 8 bases. The trim removed 5 bases at V and 4 bases at J, leaving 8 bases unmatched. There are 15 residues in the CDR3. In germline, CDR1 is SEHNR, CDR2 FQNEAQ (reference sequence). The CDR3 region is CASSLTGDEADTQYF. The CDR3 coding sequence is TGTGCCAGCAGCCTGACAGGGGATGAGGCAGATACGCAGTATTTT.

The CDR3 reads CSADAGTGFYEQYF. CDR3 nucleotides: TGCAGTGCTGACGCCGGGACAGGGTTCTACGAGCAGTACTTC. The genes are TRBV20-1 and TRBJ2-7; 9 nucleotides agree with TRBD1. Trimming removed 5 bases from V and 3 bases from J; junction bases left unmatched: 8. From germline, CDR1 is DFQATT and CDR2 SNEGSKA (reference sequence). This CDR3 has 14 amino acids.